These 4 T cell receptor beta chains came from one sample sequenced in a study of blood T cell repertoires in COVID-19 (dated by TCRdb to about 2020). The library was made by the immunoSEQ multiplex PCR assay. TCRdb provides this immuneACCESS table in a form limited to in-frame rearrangements. Some clones are lacking; in checked studies, under half of them reflect an unresolved V gene, and why the rest are absent is not known. The sample table shows 85,000 to 130,000 clones, and more than 75% are seen once. Around 14% of the sample is held by the ten biggest clonotypes. Sequenced input: peripheral blood. The receptor set was obtained from a man in his forties or fifties with acute or convalescent COVID-19.

This clone came up once. The J gene is TRBJ1-6, the V gene TRBV28; TRBD1 matches 8 bases. Germline-derived CDR1 and CDR2 are MDHEN and SYDVKM. The V gene end was trimmed by 6 bases and the J gene end by 9 bases; junction bases not matched to a gene: 16. The length of the CDR3 is 17 residues. CDR3 amino acids: CASRFGLMAGGSSPLHF. The CDR3 DNA is TGTGCCAGCAGATTTGGGCTAATGGCAGGGGGCAGTTCACCCCTCCACTTT.

The rearrangement links TRBV5-4 to TRBJ2-2, with TRBD1 matching 11 bases. Losses at the gene ends were 4 bases for V and 0 bases for J; bases not matched to a gene: 5. The germline V gene has CDR1 SGHNT and CDR2 YYREEE (reference sequence). This CDR3 has 17 residues. The CDR3 DNA sequence: TGTGCCAGCAGCGCCGGACAGGGGGCTCCGAACACCGGGGAGCTGTTTTTT. This translates into CASSAGQGAPNTGELFF. Full variable domain (rest looked up from reference TRBV5-4 and TRBJ2-2): ETGVTQSPTHLIKTRGQQVTLRCSSQSGHNTVSWYQQALGQGPQFIFQYYREEENGRGNFPPRFSGLQFPNYSSELNVNALELDDSALYLCASSAGQGAPNTGELFFGEGSRLTVL.

V gene TRBV5-1 combines with J gene TRBJ2-1, with D possibly TRBD1 on 6 matching bases. This CDR3 comprises 15 residues. Germline CDR1 reads SGHRS; CDR2 reads YFSETQ. The V and J ends lost 0 bases and 3 bases respectively, with 10 bases between them. In nucleotides, the CDR3 is TGCGCCAGCAGCTTGGTGGCAGGGGACTACAATGAGCAGTTCTTC. Amino acid sequence: CASSLVAGDYNEQFF.

This clone came up a few times. The sample holds other DNA sequences that translate to the same CDR3. The CDR3 DNA follows: TGTGCCAGCAGTGAGACAGACGGTGAAAAACTGTTTTTT. Residues: CASSETDGEKLFF. The chain couples TRBV2 to TRBJ1-4; TRBD1 is a possible D gene (5 bases). Germline CDR1 SNHLY, CDR2 FYNNEI. The CDR3 covers 13 residues. V was trimmed by 3 bases and J by 7 bases, leaving 9 bases between them.